The TCR beta chain described here comes from a study of persistence of HIV-infected CD4 T cells (dated by TCRdb to the early 2020s). Turning to the overall study: The median time participants had been on suppressive ART was 8 years. Peripheral blood samples of up to about 200 mL were taken at multiple time points, with the exception of a couple of participants who underwent leukapheresis at a single time point. The clonality of all cells in each sorted population was assessed by TCRbeta sequencing, whereas the clonality of infected cells was assessed by proviral sequencing. CMV- and HIV-1 Gag-responding CD4+ T cells were isolated from ART-treated individuals so that antigen-driven clonal expansion of HIV-1-infected cells could be examined. The TCR cluster analysis across participants included eight or nine participants for CMV and over 5 participants for Gag. Summary of the overall study and its limitations: TCRbeta richness in CMV- and Gag-responding cells was significantly lower than in anti-CD3/anti-CD28-responding cells; CMV-responding cells had higher oligoclonality than CD3/CD28-stimulated and Gag-responding cells. Few individuals were included in the study, and only a limited range of antigens was tested. Degenerate expanded CDR3beta sequences were enriched in antigen-responding cells, suggesting convergent selection of CD4+ responses to CMV and Gag. A correlation was observed between TCR oligoclonality and proviral oligoclonality within the same sorted populations. Bulk TCR analyses could not be restricted to the rare CMV-responding cells that actually carried HIV-1 proviruses.

Per the publication, the treatment or condition label means: suppressive antiretroviral therapy. A pool of overlapping HIV-1 Gag 15-mer peptides was used at 0.8 to 1 ug per peptide per mL for cell stimulation. CD4+ T cells that responded were sorted based on upregulation of both CD40 ligand and CD69. HIV-1-infected adults in whom suppressive ART had been started during chronic infection were enrolled as participants. Plasma HIV-1 RNA had been undetectable (below 50 copies/mL) in participants for at least 4 years. To be included, a participant needed positive CMV serology and a CD4+ T cell count above 400 cells/uL. Before stimulation, PBMCs were isolated using density centrifugation and then depleted of CD8+ T cells. For roughly 19 hours, CD8-depleted PBMCs were stimulated with anti-CD28/CD49d costimulation, a CD40-blocking antibody, and enfuvirtide, which was added to prevent new infections. Cells were sorted on a Beckman Coulter MoFlo Legacy or XDP sorter, with propidium iodide excluding dead cells. The QIAamp DNA Mini Kit was used for genomic DNA extraction from samples above one million cells, and the Quick-DNA Microprep Kit was used otherwise.

A note on this clone: Its antigen is currently not known. Nothing much larger sits one base from this clone, and base qualities are not available.

The immunoSEQ hsTCRB assay version 4 in survey mode was used to sequence TCRbeta repertoires from genomic DNA. For TCRbeta sequencing, genomic DNA was diluted to approximately 9.6 ng/uL, and up to 1 ug was used per sample. The original pipeline was this. TCRbeta data analysis was done in ImmunoSeq Analyzer 3.0, and diversity was calculated on productive nucleotide rearrangements. Using the Immunarch R package, the improved Chao index served to estimate lower-bound TCR diversity and the Gini coefficient served to estimate clonality. Different nucleotide rearrangements encoding the same CDR3beta amino acid sequence were treated as distinct clonotypes. Differential abundance analysis found TCRbeta sequences that were significantly enriched in antigen-responding cells compared with anti-CD3/anti-CD28-activated cells. GLIPH2 clustered TCRs by predicted peptide-MHC specificity, both within individual participants and across merged participant data sets. TCRdb limited this immuneACCESS table to in-frame rearrangements with V and J called. A share of clones is missing; checked studies link under half to unresolved V genes, and the rest is unexplained. For V, J and clone size, that table is used; D and trimming come from the DNA. The sample profile shows 24,000 or so clones; about 74% of them were found once. About 1.8% of the sample lies in the top ten.

Via the germline V gene, CDR1 is LGHNA and CDR2 YNFKEQ. The CDR3 contains 16 residues, cysteine and phenylalanine counted. Here the CDR3 DNA is all that survives: 48 bases in frame from base 1. Germline trimming amounts to 4 bases on V and 8 bases on J, with 7 as the count of junction bases outside the gene matches. Sequencing was performed on CD4+ T cells sorted from PBMCs after approximately 19-hour stimulation, taken from a patient who received antiretroviral therapy. This sample's cell subset or site label indicates: CD40L+CD69+ CD4 T cells responding to HIV-1 Gag peptides. Recombination linked TRBV4-2 to TRBJ2-1; 14 junctional bases match TRBD2. This clonotype was obtained from an adult man with HIV who was CMV-seropositive. The CDR3 protein: CASSLGGTSGGHEQFF. The DNA reads as follows: TGTGCCAGCAGCCTCGGAGGGACTAGCGGGGGTCATGAGCAGTTCTTC.